The following is a TCR beta chain sequence with its context. The antigen is unknown. The CDR3 is 19 residues long. The trim removed 4 bases at V and 0 bases at J, leaving 15 bases unmatched. CDR3 and TCR beta VDJ profiling relied on genomic DNA as the template. One entry per CDR3 protein, called by TCRdb with MiXCR from the reads. The sample shows some 180,000 distinct CDR3 sequences, 45% to 50% of them seen only once. This entry belongs to a study of CD8+CD57+ T cells in acquired aplastic anemia. Study-level points and caveats: Patients versus controls showed no significant CD8+ Simpson's diversity difference.

Specimen: sorted CD4+, CD8+, or CD8+CD57+ T cells (not recorded which) from PBMCs. This sequence was found in a human donor in good health. This chain uses TRBV12-3 or TRBV12-4 with TRBJ1-1; 9 nucleotides align to TRBD1. CDR3 nucleotide sequence: TGTGCCAGCAGTTCTCCGGGACAGGGACTATTTCCTATGAACACTGAAGCTTTCTTT. Translated: CASSSPGQGLFPMNTEAFF.